A single sample gave rise to the 19 T cell receptor beta chains below, sequenced in a study of Ad26.COV2.S vaccination and SARS-CoV-2 variants. Clones were sequenced by immunoSEQ multiplex PCR, and TCRdb holds only the in-frame ones, with some missing. The profile shows about 350,000 clones, approximately 81% of them singletons. Treatment reported: roughly 20 received Ad26.COV2.S at low or high dose, single or two shots; several received placebo; per-sample allocation not given. Day 63 following the first vaccine or placebo injection was when the samples were taken. Sequenced material: peripheral blood, taken in a trial of Ad26.COV2.S vaccine versus placebo. The receptors were gathered from a person aged 18-60 years who received the Ad26.COV2.S COVID-19 vaccine or a placebo.

The chain is built from TRBV5-4 and TRBJ2-7; 10 nucleotides match TRBD2. With 4 bases clipped from V and 4 bases from J, the junction kept 11 bases outside the gene matches. Germline lookup yields CDR1 SGHNT and CDR2 YYREEE (reference sequence). The CDR3 length is 16 residues. DNA for the CDR3: TGTGCCAGCAGCCCAAATGGCGCTAGCGGGAGATACGAGCAGTACTTC. Translating gives CASSPNGASGRYEQYF. Combining the CDR3 with reference TRBV5-4 and TRBJ2-7 gives the whole variable domain ETGVTQSPTHLIKTRGQQVTLRCSSQSGHNTVSWYQQALGQGPQFIFQYYREEENGRGNFPPRFSGLQFPNYSSELNVNALELDDSALYLCASSPNGASGRYEQYFGPGTRLTVT.

The chain links TRBV28 to TRBJ1-6, with D possibly being TRBD1 (6 bases). Trimming shortened V by 8 bases and J by 5 bases, and 16 bases separated the two germline ends. Germline loops: CDR1 MDHEN, CDR2 SYDVKM. The CDR3 has 15 amino acids. CDR3 DNA sequence: TGTGCCAGCGACGCCGCCGGGACAAATAATTCACCCCTCCACTTT. It codes for CASDAAGTNNSPLHF.

The chain links TRBV19 to TRBJ2-1; 12 nucleotides agree with TRBD2. The CDR3 covers 15 residues. Germline V lookup: CDR1 LNHDA, CDR2 SQIVND (reference sequence). Trimming removed 6 bases from V and 8 bases from J; junction bases left unmatched: 8. For the CDR3, the DNA is TGTGCCAGTAGCAACAGGGGACTAGCGGGCGATGAGCAGTTCTTC. Its translation is CASSNRGLAGDEQFF.

This chain connects TRBV4-3 to TRBJ1-4; 7 nucleotides agree with TRBD1. In germline, CDR1 is LGHNA, CDR2 YSLEER. The trim removed 0 bases at V and 8 bases at J, leaving 9 bases unmatched. CDR3 size: 16 residues. The CDR3 coding sequence is TGCGCCAGCAGCCAAGACAGGGGGGCATTAAAAGAAAAACTGTTTTTT. Translating it yields CASSQDRGALKEKLFF.

This clone was counted at least ten times. This chain joins TRBV29-1 and TRBJ2-3; 8 bases line up with TRBD1. Germline V lookup: CDR1 SQVTM, CDR2 ANQGSEA. V lost 3 bases and J lost 2; bases outside the gene matches: 10. The CDR3 length is 16 residues. The CDR3 protein is CSVDNRDRGHTDTQYF. The CDR3 DNA reads TGCAGCGTTGACAACCGCGACAGGGGTCACACAGATACGCAGTATTTT.

With respect to this clone: A clone one base away is much larger, so this may be a read error. The CDR3: CASSSSGGTDTQYF. CDR3 sequence (DNA): TGTGCCAGCAGCTCTAGCGGGGGCACAGATACGCAGTATTTT. The V gene is TRBV7-9, the J gene TRBJ2-3; TRBD2 matches at 9 bases. Germline assignment: CDR1 SEHNR and CDR2 FQNEAQ (reference sequence). This CDR3 has 14 residues. V lost 4 bases, J lost 1 base, and 0 bases stayed unmatched.

The rearrangement uses TRBV5-8 and TRBJ1-2; D might be TRBD1 (5 bases). Germline CDR1 is SGHTS and CDR2 is YDEGEE. The CDR3 totals 18 residues. V gave up 2 bases and J gave up 5 bases, with 25 bases separating them. The CDR3 DNA reads as TGTGCCAGCAGCTTTCGGTTAGGGGTGACCAAAAGTGGATATGGCTACACCTTC. Translating it yields CASSFRLGVTKSGYGYTF.

This clone occurred once. The V and J genes are TRBV6-2 or TRBV6-3 and TRBJ2-5, with D possibly being TRBD2 (6 bases). CDR1 and CDR2 (germline): MNHEY, SVGEGT. This CDR3 region has 15 residues. V lost 0 bases and J lost 0, with 8 bases in between. The CDR3 is CASSYSGDYQETQYF. The CDR3 DNA follows: TGTGCCAGCAGTTACTCTGGGGACTACCAAGAGACCCAGTACTTC.

The genes are TRBV6-5 and TRBJ2-5; D gene unclear. Germline CDR1 MNHEY, CDR2 SVGAGI. The CDR3 length is 12 residues. Between the trimmed V and J ends, which lost 7 bases and 4 bases, there was a span of 10 bases. The CDR3 DNA sequence: TGTGCCAGCATATTAGAGAGAGAGACCCAGTACTTC. Residues: CASILERETQYF.

The chain combines TRBV13 with TRBJ1-2; a possible D gene is TRBD1 (6 bases). Trimming took off 1 base at V and 5 bases at J, with 11 bases between the two ends. Germline CDR1 and CDR2: PRHDT and FYEKMQ (reference sequence). The CDR3 contains 14 residues. CDR3 DNA: TGTGCCAGCAGCTTAGACCAGGGGATATATGGCTACACCTTC. It specifies CASSLDQGIYGYTF.

The J gene is TRBJ2-5, the V gene TRBV6-2 or TRBV6-3; D possibly corresponds to TRBD1 (6 bases). The CDR3 has 13 residues. The V gene lost 5 bases and the J gene lost 2 bases, with 9 bases spanning the gap. Looked up from germline, CDR1 is MNHEY and CDR2 is SVGEGT. The CDR3 DNA sequence: TGTGCCAGCAGTCGGACAGAGCAAGAGACCCAGTACTTC. It translates to CASSRTEQETQYF.

CDR3 nucleotide sequence: TGTGCCAGCAGCCCCGCTAACTATGGCTACACCTTC. This sequence encodes CASSPANYGYTF. The genes are TRBV3-1 (or the pseudogene TRBV3-2) and TRBJ1-2; the D is unclear. Trimming removed 4 bases from V and 0 bases from J, with 3 bases in between. Germline V lookup: CDR1 LGHDT, CDR2 YNNKEL (reference sequence). CDR3 length: 12 residues.

In its sample, this clone was seen a few times. This sequence joins TRBV18 and TRBJ1-5; D is perhaps TRBD1 (6 bases). The V gene lost 6 bases and the J gene lost 7 bases, with 13 bases spanning the gap. The CDR3 covers 13 residues. Germline V gene data show CDR1 as KGHSH and CDR2 as LQKENI. CDR3 in DNA: TGTGCCAGCTCGCGGACAGTTGACCAGCCCCAGCATTTT. Amino acid sequence: CASSRTVDQPQHF.

The chain couples TRBV28 to TRBJ1-2; 11 bases are a match to TRBD1. The ends lost 4 bases at V and 8 bases at J; junction bases unmatched: 9. Germline assignment: CDR1 MDHEN and CDR2 SYDVKM. The CDR3 has 15 amino acids. The CDR3 DNA reads TGTGCCAGCAGTTCACCAGGACAGGGGGCGGGAGGCTACACCTTC. Translation gives CASSSPGQGAGGYTF.

Remarks on this clone: Distinct nucleotide sequences in the sample also encode this CDR3. The V call is TRBV9, the J call TRBJ1-2; 7 nucleotides line up with TRBD1. The CDR3 contains 14 residues. The germline V gene encodes CDR1 SGDLS and CDR2 YYNGEE. The V and J ends lost 0 bases and 3 bases, in that order; junction bases with no gene match: 2. Written as DNA, the CDR3 is TGTGCCAGCAGCGTAGGGCAGGGGGACTATGGCTACACCTTC. It translates to CASSVGQGDYGYTF. Full variable domain (missing parts from reference TRBV9 and TRBJ1-2): DSGVTQTPKHLITATGQRVTLRCSPRSGDLSVYWYQQSLDQGLQFLIQYYNGEERAKGNILERFSAQQFPDLHSELNLSSLELGDSALYFCASSVGQGDYGYTFGSGTRLTVV.

The CDR3 DNA is TGTGCCAGCAGCAAAGAGGCAGGGCCCTCCTACGAGCAGTACTTC. It translates to CASSKEAGPSYEQYF. The chain carries TRBV21-1 and TRBJ2-7; TRBD1 is taken as the D call from the table, unchecked against the DNA. TRBV21-1 counts as a pseudogene. CDR3 length: 15 residues.

J is TRBJ1-4 and V is TRBV6-6; D perhaps matches TRBD1 (5 bases). From germline, CDR1 is MNHNY and CDR2 SVGAGI (reference sequence). The germline V and J ends were trimmed by 5 bases and 5 bases, with 18 bases remaining between them. There are 16 residues in the CDR3. The CDR3 loop reads CASSITDGGVNEKLFF. The CDR3 region has the DNA TGTGCCAGCAGTATAACGGACGGGGGTGTCAATGAAAAACTGTTTTTT.

V usage is TRBV3-1 (or the pseudogene TRBV3-2) and J usage is TRBJ1-1; D unresolved. The CDR3 extends over 12 amino acids. Germline V gene lookup returns CDR1 LGHDT and CDR2 YNNKEL (reference sequence). V lost 4 bases to trimming and J lost 12 bases, with 15 bases between them. The CDR3 DNA sequence: TGTGCCAGCAGCCTTATCCCGCGGGCGACTTTCTTT. As protein: CASSLIPRATFF.

This clone occurred once. V is TRBV11-2 and J is TRBJ2-3; no firm D call. Trimming removed 2 bases at V and 6 bases at J, with 9 bases between. Germline V CDR1 and CDR2: SGHAT, FQNNGV. This CDR3 contains 13 residues. CDR3 protein: CASSLLHADTQYF. The CDR3 region has the DNA TGTGCCAGCAGCTTATTACATGCTGATACGCAGTATTTT. Together with reference TRBV11-2 and TRBJ2-3, the CDR3 gives the full variable domain: EAGVAQSPRYKIIEKRQSVAFWCNPISGHATLYWYQQILGQGPKLLIQFQNNGVVDDSQLPKDRFSAERLKGVDSTLKIQPAKLEDSAVYLCASSLLHADTQYFGPGTRLTVL.